What follows are 22 T cell receptor beta chains derived from one specimen sequenced in a study of T cell changes during pregnancy in multiple sclerosis. Libraries were prepared by immunoSEQ multiplex PCR; TCRdb keeps only in-frame clonotypes and omits some of them. Among about 38,000 clones listed, 94% were seen once. The material was CD4+ T cells from peripheral blood mononuclear cells, obtained in the second trimester of pregnancy. These receptors all come from a female donor with multiple sclerosis, enrolled in a pregnancy study.

V gene TRBV11-3 combines with J gene TRBJ2-2; D remains unclear. The CDR3 is made up of 13 amino acids. The germline V and J ends were trimmed by 2 bases and 5 bases, with 6 bases remaining between them. Germline V gene sequence: CDR1 SGHNT, CDR2 YENEEA. CDR3 coding DNA: TGTGCCAGCAGCTTACGGAGAACCGGGGAGCTGTTTTTT. It yields the protein CASSLRRTGELFF. The variable domain in full, completed from reference TRBV11-3 and TRBJ2-2, reads EAGVVQSPRYKIIEKKQPVAFWCNPISGHNTLYWYLQNLGQGPELLIRYENEEAVDDSQLPKDRFSAERLKGVDSTLKIQPAELGDSAVYLCASSLRRTGELFFGEGSRLTVL.

The J gene is TRBJ2-7, the V gene TRBV14, with a tentative D call TRBD1 (6 bases). The germline gives CDR1 SGHDN, CDR2 FVKESK. The CDR3 totals 16 residues. Trimming took off 0 bases at V and 6 bases at J, with 18 bases between the two ends. CDR3 in DNA: TGTGCCAGCAGCCAAGAAATCTGGGGGCGAGGGGGCGAGCAGTACTTC. It yields the protein CASSQEIWGRGGEQYF.

About this clone: A read error is likely, as this CDR3 ends without the conserved phenylalanine or tryptophan. The limits of the CDR3 on the DNA are not certain, so only TCRdb's listed CDR3 is given. V gene TRBV3-1 (or the pseudogene TRBV3-2) combines with J gene TRBJ2-7; TRBD2, as called in the table, went unchecked against the DNA. Ends included, the CDR3 has 9 residues. CDR1 is LGHDT, CDR2 YNNKEL, per germline (reference sequence). The CDR3 region is CASSQDRCP.

Here the CDR3 reads CASSPWTENTEAFF. DNA for the CDR3: TGTGCCAGCAGCCCCTGGACAGAGAACACTGAAGCTTTCTTT. The V call is TRBV9, the J call TRBJ1-1; D is possibly TRBD1 (6 bases). Trimming cost V 4 bases and J 1 base, with 11 bases left between them. This CDR3 comprises 14 residues. The germline V gene encodes CDR1 SGDLS and CDR2 YYNGEE. Together with reference TRBV9 and TRBJ1-1, the CDR3 gives the full variable domain: DSGVTQTPKHLITATGQRVTLRCSPRSGDLSVYWYQQSLDQGLQFLIQYYNGEERAKGNILERFSAQQFPDLHSELNLSSLELGDSALYFCASSPWTENTEAFFGQGTRLTVV.

CDR3 DNA: TGTGCCAGCAGCGTGGCGGGACAGATCTACGAGCAGTACTTC. Encoded protein: CASSVAGQIYEQYF. This chain uses TRBV5-4 with TRBJ2-7, with TRBD1 as a possible D gene (7 bases). V gave up 4 bases and J gave up 3 bases, with 14 bases separating them. This CDR3 contains 14 residues. CDR1 and CDR2 (germline): SGHNT, YYREEE (reference sequence).

The CDR3 nucleotides read TGTGCCATCAGTAACCCTTTAGCGGGACATAGCTACAATGAGCAGTTCTTC. Its translation: CAISNPLAGHSYNEQFF. This rearrangement joins TRBV10-3 to TRBJ2-1, with 8 bases fitting TRBD2. Germline values: CDR1 ENHRY, CDR2 SYGVKD. V trimming: 5 bases; J trimming: 3 bases; junction bases outside the gene matches: 12. This CDR3 spans 17 amino acids.

The chain combines TRBV7-9 with TRBJ1-1, with 11 bases that match TRBD1. Looked up from germline, CDR1 is SEHNR and CDR2 is FQNEAQ (reference sequence). This CDR3 contains 14 residues. V trimming: 5 bases; J trimming: 3 bases; junction bases outside the gene matches: 2. This chain's CDR3 is CASSPGQGDTEAFF. Written as DNA, the CDR3 is TGTGCCAGCAGCCCGGGACAGGGGGACACTGAAGCTTTCTTT.

The rearrangement joins TRBV19 to TRBJ2-3; D remains unclear. The CDR3 extends over 13 amino acids. Germline V gives CDR1 LNHDA, CDR2 SQIVND (reference sequence). V lost 5 bases, J lost 3 bases, and 9 bases lay in between. CDR3 nucleotide sequence: TGTGCCAGTAGTGCCTCTAGGACAGATACGCAGTATTTT. It is translated as CASSASRTDTQYF.

V is TRBV6-1 and J is TRBJ1-5; D is unresolved. This CDR3 has 17 residues. With 2 bases removed from V and 4 bases from J, the gap between germline ends came to 18 bases. The germline gives CDR1 MNHNS, CDR2 SASEGT. DNA for the CDR3: TGTGCCAGCAGTGAAAACGGGAACTATCAATGGAATCAGCCCCAGCATTTT. It encodes CASSENGNYQWNQPQHF.

V and J are TRBV12-5 and TRBJ1-1, with 8 bases lining up with TRBD1. The junction had 9 bases not matched to a gene; V was cut back by 4 bases and J by 8 bases. CDR3 length equals 14 residues. Looked up from germline, CDR1 is LGHNT and CDR2 is FRNRAP. CDR3 amino acids: CASGSLTRTGEAFF. The CDR3 DNA is TGTGCTAGTGGTTCCCTAACCCGGACAGGGGAAGCTTTCTTT.

The chain couples TRBV7-9 to TRBJ1-6, with D possibly TRBD1 on 5 matching bases. The CDR3 is 15 amino acids. Germline values: CDR1 SEHNR, CDR2 FQNEAQ (reference sequence). V lost 7 bases to trimming and J lost 9 bases, with 19 bases between them. The CDR3 region has the DNA TGTGCCAGCACCCCTCTCCAGGGAGGTCCTTCACCCCTCCACTTT. Protein: CASTPLQGGPSPLHF.

In this sample, this clone turned up once. V and J are TRBV30 and TRBJ2-3, with D unclear. V was cut by 2 bases and J by 0 bases, with 9 bases left in between. CDR1 and CDR2 (germline): GTSNPN, SVGIG (reference sequence). This CDR3 region has 14 residues. The CDR3 bases are TGTGCCTGGAGTATCGGTTCTAGCACAGATACGCAGTATTTT. It codes for CAWSIGSSTDTQYF.

This chain joins TRBV2 and TRBJ2-3; no firm D call. The V gene's germline CDR1 is SNHLY and CDR2 FYNNEI. V lost 6 bases, J lost 0 bases, and 7 bases lay in between. There are 13 residues in the CDR3. In DNA, the CDR3 is TGTGCCAGCAGCCTCGGGAGCACAGATACGCAGTATTTT. Translation: CASSLGSTDTQYF. Filled out from reference TRBV2 and TRBJ2-3, the complete variable domain reads EPEVTQTPSHQVTQMGQEVILRCVPISNHLYFYWYRQILGQKVEFLVSFYNNEISEKSEIFDDQFSVERPDGSNFTLKIRSTKLEDSAMYFCASSLGSTDTQYFGPGTRLTVL.

The CDR3 protein is CASSLGGGTVNEQFF. As DNA, the CDR3 is TGTGCCAGCAGCTTAGGAGGGGGGACAGTCAATGAGCAGTTCTTC. The gene calls are TRBV11-3 and TRBJ2-1, with a weak D call TRBD1 (7 bases). V lost 1 base and J 6 bases, leaving 13 bases between the germline ends. The germline V gene encodes CDR1 SGHNT and CDR2 YENEEA. The CDR3 consists of 15 residues. The full variable domain, rest sourced from reference TRBV11-3 and TRBJ2-1, is EAGVVQSPRYKIIEKKQPVAFWCNPISGHNTLYWYLQNLGQGPELLIRYENEEAVDDSQLPKDRFSAERLKGVDSTLKIQPAELGDSAVYLCASSLGGGTVNEQFFGPGTRLTVL.

V usage is TRBV2 and J usage is TRBJ2-3; maybe TRBD1 (5 bases). V gave up 8 bases and J gave up 2 bases, with 14 bases separating them. The germline CDR1 and CDR2 sequences are SNHLY and FYNNEI. CDR3 size: 14 residues. In DNA, the CDR3 is TGTGCCAGCTTTCCGCCAGGGAACACAGATACGCAGTATTTT. Translation: CASFPPGNTDTQYF.

The J gene is TRBJ2-5, the V gene TRBV19; 10 nucleotides agree with TRBD2. Germline lookup yields CDR1 LNHDA and CDR2 SQIVND (reference sequence). The V and J ends lost 7 bases and 5 bases, in that order; junction bases with no gene match: 10. This CDR3 region has 15 residues. In DNA form, the CDR3 reads TGTGCCAGTACCCCAGCGGGAGGGTCGGGGGAGACCCAGTACTTC. Protein product: CASTPAGGSGETQYF.

The J gene is TRBJ2-3, the V gene TRBV10-3, with TRBD1 identical over 7 bases. Germline loops: CDR1 ENHRY, CDR2 SYGVKD. This CDR3 comprises 14 residues. V gave up 7 bases and J gave up 4 bases; unmatched junction bases: 8. For the CDR3, the DNA is TGTGCCATCACCAAGACAGGGCGGGCAGATACGCAGTATTTT. Protein: CAITKTGRADTQYF.

The genes are TRBV5-1 and TRBJ1-4; D is uncertain. V shed 2 bases and J shed 1 base, with 6 bases lying between them. CDR3 size: 14 residues. Germline CDR1 SGHRS, CDR2 YFSETQ. The CDR3 here is CASSFGRTNEKLFF. CDR3 DNA sequence: TGCGCCAGCAGCTTTGGGAGAACTAATGAAAAACTGTTTTTT.

The chain recombines TRBV2 with TRBJ1-1, with D possibly TRBD1 on 5 matching bases. This CDR3 region has 13 residues. The germline V and J ends were trimmed by 2 bases and 4 bases, with 8 bases remaining between them. CDR1 is SNHLY, CDR2 FYNNEI, per germline. This CDR3 is CASSEQGSTEAFF. In DNA, the CDR3 is TGTGCCAGCAGTGAACAGGGAAGCACTGAAGCTTTCTTT.

This rearrangement joins TRBV19 to TRBJ1-5; D unresolved. This CDR3 region has 15 residues. The V gene's germline CDR1 is LNHDA and CDR2 SQIVND (reference sequence). The ends were cut back, 5 bases at V and 3 bases at J, with 14 bases in the middle. The CDR3 DNA is TGTGCCAGTAGTCCCAGGATGGATTTCAATCAGCCCCAGCATTTT. Translating gives CASSPRMDFNQPQHF.

This clone was detected once. The V and J genes are TRBV10-3 and TRBJ2-7; possibly TRBD1 for D (6 bases). CDR3 length equals 17 residues. The germline V gene encodes CDR1 ENHRY and CDR2 SYGVKD. Trimming removed 6 bases at V and 3 bases at J, with 24 bases between. The CDR3 nucleotides read TGTGCCATCAGGGGCCGAACAGGGTCCCCCGTACTCTACGAGCAGTACTTC. This translates into CAIRGRTGSPVLYEQYF.

The CDR3 DNA follows: TGTGCCAGCAGCTCCCCGAACCAAGGGGGAGATACGCAGTATTTT. It translates to CASSSPNQGGDTQYF. The gene calls are TRBV7-8 and TRBJ2-3, with a weak D call TRBD1 (6 bases). Trimming left V 4 bases short and J 5 bases short, with 16 bases between. Germline lookup yields CDR1 SGHVS and CDR2 FQNEAQ. The CDR3 runs 15 residues. Full variable domain (rest looked up from reference TRBV7-8 and TRBJ2-3): GAGVSQSPRYKVAKRGQDVALRCDPISGHVSLFWYQQALGQGPEFLTYFQNEAQLDKSGLPSDRFFAERPEGSVSTLKIQRTQQEDSAVYLCASSSPNQGGDTQYFGPGTRLTVL.